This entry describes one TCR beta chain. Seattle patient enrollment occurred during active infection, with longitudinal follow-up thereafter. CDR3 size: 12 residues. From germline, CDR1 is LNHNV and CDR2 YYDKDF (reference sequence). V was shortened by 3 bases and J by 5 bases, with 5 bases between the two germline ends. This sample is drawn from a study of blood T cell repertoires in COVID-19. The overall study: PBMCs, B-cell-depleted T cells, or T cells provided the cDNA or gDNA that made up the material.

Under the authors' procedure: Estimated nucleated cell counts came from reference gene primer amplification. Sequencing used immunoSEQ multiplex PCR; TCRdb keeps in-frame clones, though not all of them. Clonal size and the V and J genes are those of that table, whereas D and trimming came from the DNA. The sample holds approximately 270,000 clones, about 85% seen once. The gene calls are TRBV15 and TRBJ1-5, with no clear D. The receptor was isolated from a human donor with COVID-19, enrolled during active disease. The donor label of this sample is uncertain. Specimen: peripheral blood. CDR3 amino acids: CATSSSYQPQHF. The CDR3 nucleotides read TGTGCCACCAGCAGCTCCTATCAGCCCCAGCATTTT.